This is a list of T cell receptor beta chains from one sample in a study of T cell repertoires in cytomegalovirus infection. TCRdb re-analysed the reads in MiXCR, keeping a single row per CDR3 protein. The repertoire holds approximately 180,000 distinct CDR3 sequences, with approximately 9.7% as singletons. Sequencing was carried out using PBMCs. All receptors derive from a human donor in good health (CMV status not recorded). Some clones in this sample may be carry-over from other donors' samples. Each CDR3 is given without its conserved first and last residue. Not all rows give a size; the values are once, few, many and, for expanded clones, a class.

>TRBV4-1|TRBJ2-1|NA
ASSQSPSFSEQF
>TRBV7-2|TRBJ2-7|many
ASSLKGVWQQY
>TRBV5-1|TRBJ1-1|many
ASSLESNTEAF
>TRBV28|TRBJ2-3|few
ASSLPLTGSTDTQY
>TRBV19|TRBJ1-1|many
ASSIGQSMNTEAF
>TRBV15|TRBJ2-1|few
ATSRGNSGGNEQF
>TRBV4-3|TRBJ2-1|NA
ASSQQLAGGNEQF
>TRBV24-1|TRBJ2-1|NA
ATSDPKGGRGLAPEQF
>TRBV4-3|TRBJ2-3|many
ASSQNGPGHTQY
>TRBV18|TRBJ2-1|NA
ASSPTEPGLAGFEQF
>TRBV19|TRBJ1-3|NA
ATKKENSGNTIY
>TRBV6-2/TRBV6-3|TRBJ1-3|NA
ASSRSGETASGNTIY
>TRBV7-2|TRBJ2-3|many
ASSFRARTDTQY
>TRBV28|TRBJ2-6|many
AIRRGVNSGANVLT